This T cell receptor beta chain derives from a study of blood T cell repertoires in COVID-19. As for the study in general: PBMCs, B-cell-depleted T cells, or T cells provided the cDNA or gDNA that made up the material.

TCRdb's table, derived via immunoSEQ multiplex PCR, lists solely in-frame clones and lacks some. Seen here are roughly 140,000 clones, around 89% observed once, and the top ten hold 1% to 1.5%. The sequence derives from a woman in her twenties or thirties with acute COVID-19. Sequencing was done on a sample of PBMCs or T cells enriched from blood (not recorded which).

DNA of the CDR3: TGTGCCAGCAACCTTTTAGCGGGAGCCACCGGGGAGCTGTTTTTT. Protein sequence: CASNLLAGATGELFF. The rearrangement uses TRBV7-2 and TRBJ2-2; 9 bases match TRBD2. V shed 7 bases and J 4 bases; nucleotides not matched to a gene: 7. Per the germline V gene, CDR1 is SGHTA and CDR2 is FQGNSA. The CDR3 consists of 15 residues.